The clone carrying this TCR beta chain was seen a single time. Its matching antigen is unknown. Because the CDR3 is missing its conserved closing phenylalanine or tryptophan, this is likely a read error. Three rounds of nested PCR, following a modified ARM-PCR protocol, produced the TCRbeta library. A single record per CDR3 protein comes from TCRdb applying MiXCR to the multiplex PCR reads. The data show some 70,000 distinct CDR3 sequences, with about two thirds seen just once and 28% held by the top ten. This entry comes from a study of tumor and adjacent non-tumor tissue in lung cancer. The CDR3 has 14 residues. Per germline, CDR1 DFQATT and CDR2 SNEGSKA (reference sequence). This sample's RNA came from whole unsorted tissue. More than 3 cm separated this lung sample from the edge of the tumor. Overall study results and limits: Compared with tumor, normal lung showed significantly lower TCR diversity.

V and J are TRBV20-1 and TRBJ2-7; 10 bases are shared with TRBD1. The sequence derives from a woman between 50 and 59 years old with non-small cell lung cancer. Input material: distant non-tumor lung tissue. For the CDR3, the DNA is TGCAGTACTAGACCAATGGACAGGGGGAACGAGCAGTACCTC. It yields the protein CSTRPMDRGNEQYL.